Below are 26 T cell receptor beta chains sequenced from a single sample in a study of CXCR3-negative and CXCR3-positive naive CD8 T cells. General study findings and limits: CXCR3-positive naive cells carried more hydrophobic TRB CDR3s than CXCR3-negative ones.

Their antigen targets remain unknown. Libraries were UMI-labeled 5' RACE TRB cDNA. After re-calling the 5' RACE reads, TCRdb lists one entry per CDR3 protein, DNA absent. In total, the table holds 75,000 to 100,000 distinct CDR3 sequences. The sample comprised naive CXCR3+ CD8+ T cells from blood. The sample's subset: CD45RO-CCR7+CD27+CD95- naive CD8+ T cells expressing CXCR3 (TNR3+). All receptors come from a human donor in good health. Some clones in this sample may be carry-over from other donors' samples.

V is TRBV2 and J is TRBJ1-4; as DNA is missing, the TRBD1 call by TCRdb cannot be tested. The CDR3 extends over 12 amino acids. Germline V CDR1 and CDR2: SNHLY, FYNNEI. CDR3 protein: CANTGVNEKLFF.

The V and J genes are TRBV15 and TRBJ2-6. The germline gives CDR1 LNHNV, CDR2 YYDKDF (reference sequence). This CDR3 region has 15 residues. CDR3 region: CATASRGSGANVLTF.

V gene TRBV4-2 combines with J gene TRBJ2-5; no DNA is available, so the TRBD1 call from TCRdb remains unchecked. The length of the CDR3 is 16 residues. Looked up from germline, CDR1 is LGHNA and CDR2 is YNFKEQ. The CDR3 loop is CASSQESGGAGETQYF.

This chain links TRBV28 with TRBJ2-2; TCRdb returns TRBD1, unconfirmable since there is no DNA. Germline V gives CDR1 MDHEN, CDR2 SYDVKM. This CDR3 comprises 20 residues. The CDR3 reads CASSLNSRPHRVGQVGELFF.

The chain links TRBV28 to TRBJ1-3. Germline CDR1 and CDR2: MDHEN and SYDVKM. This CDR3 has 14 amino acids. Here the CDR3 reads CASRGQGSGNTIYF.

The chain recombines TRBV20-1 with TRBJ1-4; TCRdb selects TRBD1, and the lack of DNA leaves this call unchecked. The CDR3 sequence is 16 residues long. Germline V gene sequence: CDR1 DFQATT, CDR2 SNEGSKA (reference sequence). Here the CDR3 reads CSAYLNRDSYNEKLFF.

The chain employs TRBV7-7 and TRBJ2-2; TCRdb's D call of TRBD2 is untestable without DNA. This CDR3 is built from 15 residues. CDR1 is SSHAT, CDR2 FNYEAQ, per germline (reference sequence). CDR3 protein: CASSLRGAWTGELFF. Supplemented by reference TRBV7-7 and TRBJ2-2, the full variable domain reads GAGVSQSPRYKVTKRGQDVTLRCDPISSHATLYWYQQALGQGPEFLTYFNYEAQPDKSGLPSDRFSAERPEGSISTLTIQRTEQRDSAMYRCASSLRGAWTGELFFGEGSRLTVL.

The chain combines TRBV7-6 with TRBJ2-1; TCRdb returns TRBD1, unconfirmable since there is no DNA. The CDR3 is 12 amino acids. Germline V CDR1 and CDR2: SGHVS, FNYEAQ. CDR3 protein: CASSPETGGQFF. The full variable domain, completed using reference TRBV7-6 and TRBJ2-1, is GAGVSQSPRYKVTKRGQDVALRCDPISGHVSLYWYRQALGQGPEFLTYFNYEAQQDKSGLPNDRFSAERPEGSISTLTIQRTEQRDSAMYRCASSPETGGQFFGPGTRLTVL.

The rearrangement uses TRBV28 and TRBJ2-1; TCRdb picks TRBD2, but there is no DNA to check that call. Germline CDR1 MDHEN, CDR2 SYDVKM. The CDR3 runs to 16 residues. CDR3 amino acids: CASSLFGLAGIDEQFF. The entire variable domain, with the rest obtained from reference TRBV28 and TRBJ2-1, is as follows: DVKVTQSSRYLVKRTGEKVFLECVQDMDHENMFWYRQDPGLGLRLIYFSYDVKMKEKGDIPEGYSVSREKKERFSLILESASTNQTSMYLCASSLFGLAGIDEQFFGPGTRLTVL.

V is TRBV28 and J is TRBJ2-3; the D gene TCRdb calls, TRBD2, cannot be checked with no DNA. This CDR3 is built from 15 residues. Germline CDR1 and CDR2: MDHEN and SYDVKM. This CDR3 is CASSSKAGVADTQYF. Full variable domain (missing parts from reference TRBV28 and TRBJ2-3): DVKVTQSSRYLVKRTGEKVFLECVQDMDHENMFWYRQDPGLGLRLIYFSYDVKMKEKGDIPEGYSVSREKKERFSLILESASTNQTSMYLCASSSKAGVADTQYFGPGTRLTVL.

The CDR3 spells CASSVAVASGTYEQYF. The chain employs TRBV9 and TRBJ2-7; TCRdb picks TRBD2, but there is no DNA to check that call. The CDR3 runs to 16 residues. CDR1 SGDLS and CDR2 YYNGEE come from the germline V gene. Full variable domain (remainder filled in from reference TRBV9 and TRBJ2-7): DSGVTQTPKHLITATGQRVTLRCSPRSGDLSVYWYQQSLDQGLQFLIQYYNGEERAKGNILERFSAQQFPDLHSELNLSSLELGDSALYFCASSVAVASGTYEQYFGPGTRLTVT.

The rearrangement links TRBV12-3 or TRBV12-4 to TRBJ1-1. CDR3 size: 13 residues. CDR3 sequence reads: CASSFIRNTEAFF.

The V gene is TRBV28, the J gene TRBJ2-2. This CDR3 is built from 15 residues. Germline CDR1 and CDR2: MDHEN and SYDVKM. The chain's CDR3 is CATLPLSLNTGELFF.

The chain employs TRBV14 and TRBJ2-1. The CDR3 contains 16 residues. Germline V gene data show CDR1 as SGHDN and CDR2 as FVKESK. The CDR3 loop is CASSQEVGGTYNEQFF.

This chain's CDR3 is CASSPTSLGGELFF. The V and J genes are TRBV12-3 or TRBV12-4 and TRBJ2-2; without DNA, the TCRdb call of TRBD2 cannot be checked. This CDR3 region has 14 residues.

The V call is TRBV7-9, the J call TRBJ1-1. This CDR3 has 13 residues. CDR1 is SEHNR, CDR2 FQNEAQ, per germline (reference sequence). CDR3 region: CASSLRGGAEAFF. Full variable domain (missing parts from reference TRBV7-9 and TRBJ1-1): DTGVSQNPRHKITKRGQNVTFRCDPISEHNRLYWYRQTLGQGPEFLTYFQNEAQLEKSRLLSDRFSAERPKGSFSTLEIQRTEQGDSAMYLCASSLRGGAEAFFGQGTRLTVV.

This sequence joins TRBV15 and TRBJ2-7; checking the TCRdb D call of TRBD1 is not possible without DNA. CDR3 size: 13 residues. Germline CDR1 LNHNV, CDR2 YYDKDF (reference sequence). The CDR3 sequence is CATSRDWGDEQYF.

The chain has TRBV5-1 and TRBJ1-2; TCRdb's D call, TRBD1, is unchecked because there is no DNA. There are 15 residues in the CDR3. The germline CDR1 and CDR2 sequences are SGHRS and YFSETQ. CDR3 residues: CASSPRPGGFYGYTF.

CDR3 amino acids: CASSLGAGAPRQYF. This chain links TRBV7-9 with TRBJ2-7; checking the TCRdb D call of TRBD1 is not possible without DNA. This CDR3 comprises 14 residues. From germline, CDR1 is SEHNR and CDR2 FQNEAQ (reference sequence). Full variable domain (outside the CDR3, taken from reference TRBV7-9 and TRBJ2-7): DTGVSQNPRHKITKRGQNVTFRCDPISEHNRLYWYRQTLGQGPEFLTYFQNEAQLEKSRLLSDRFSAERPKGSFSTLEIQRTEQGDSAMYLCASSLGAGAPRQYFGPGTRLTVT.

The V and J genes are TRBV20-1 and TRBJ2-5; there is no DNA to check the TCRdb D call of TRBD2. Germline CDR1 reads DFQATT; CDR2 reads SNEGSKA (reference sequence). The CDR3 spans 16 residues. The CDR3 sequence: CSAQVGLAGVSETQYF.

V is TRBV7-6 and J is TRBJ2-1; TCRdb names TRBD1, which stays unverified in the absence of DNA. The CDR3 contains 17 residues. Germline assignment: CDR1 SGHVS and CDR2 FNYEAQ. CDR3 residues: CASSLAEKRGPRGEQFF.

This sequence joins TRBV20-1 and TRBJ2-1; TCRdb gives TRBD2 as the D gene, but with no DNA this cannot be confirmed. Germline values: CDR1 DFQATT, CDR2 SNEGSKA (reference sequence). The CDR3 is made up of 16 amino acids. CDR3 region: CSATGTSGISRNEQFF.

The chain joins TRBV28 to TRBJ2-3; the D call of TRBD2 rests on TCRdb alone, since no DNA is present to check it. The germline gives CDR1 MDHEN, CDR2 SYDVKM. The CDR3 totals 15 residues. The CDR3 protein is CASSLPGVLADTQYF.

V and J are TRBV27 and TRBJ1-5; TCRdb indicates TRBD1, and absent DNA this call remains unverified. Germline V gene lookup returns CDR1 MNHEY and CDR2 SMNVEV (reference sequence). The CDR3 loop spans 14 amino acids. The CDR3 sequence is CASSLGHINQPQHF.

The chain joins TRBV29-1 to TRBJ2-5. Germline CDR1 and CDR2: SQVTM and ANQGSEA. This CDR3 has 12 residues. CDR3 loop: CSVGGNQETQYF. The full variable domain, with the rest looked up from reference TRBV29-1 and TRBJ2-5, is SAVISQKPSRDICQRGTSLTIQCQVDSQVTMMFWYRQQPGQSLTLIATANQGSEATYESGFVIDKFPISRPNLTFSTLTVSNMSPEDSSIYLCSVGGNQETQYFGPGTRLLVL.

The rearrangement joins TRBV28 to TRBJ1-5. The V gene's germline CDR1 is MDHEN and CDR2 SYDVKM. This CDR3 is 12 amino acids long. The CDR3 here is CAKSYSNQPQHF. The entire variable domain, with the rest obtained from reference TRBV28 and TRBJ1-5, is as follows: DVKVTQSSRYLVKRTGEKVFLECVQDMDHENMFWYRQDPGLGLRLIYFSYDVKMKEKGDIPEGYSVSREKKERFSLILESASTNQTSMYLCAKSYSNQPQHFGDGTRLSIL.